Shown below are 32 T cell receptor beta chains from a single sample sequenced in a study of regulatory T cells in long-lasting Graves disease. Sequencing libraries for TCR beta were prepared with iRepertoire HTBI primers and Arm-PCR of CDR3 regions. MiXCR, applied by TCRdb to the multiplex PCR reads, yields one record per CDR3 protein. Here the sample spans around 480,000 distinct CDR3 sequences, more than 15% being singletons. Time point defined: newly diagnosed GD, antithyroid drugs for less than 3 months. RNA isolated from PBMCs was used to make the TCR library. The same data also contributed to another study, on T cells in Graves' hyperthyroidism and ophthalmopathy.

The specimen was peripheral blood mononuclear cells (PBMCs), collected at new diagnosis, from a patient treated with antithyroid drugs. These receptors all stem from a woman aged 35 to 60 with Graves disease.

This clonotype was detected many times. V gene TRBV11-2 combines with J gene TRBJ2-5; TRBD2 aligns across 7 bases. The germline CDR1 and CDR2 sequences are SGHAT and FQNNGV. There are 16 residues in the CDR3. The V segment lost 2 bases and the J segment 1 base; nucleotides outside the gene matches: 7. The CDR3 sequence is CASSLWLAASQETQYF. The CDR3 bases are TGTGCCAGCAGCTTATGGCTAGCGGCCTCCCAAGAGACCCAGTACTTC.

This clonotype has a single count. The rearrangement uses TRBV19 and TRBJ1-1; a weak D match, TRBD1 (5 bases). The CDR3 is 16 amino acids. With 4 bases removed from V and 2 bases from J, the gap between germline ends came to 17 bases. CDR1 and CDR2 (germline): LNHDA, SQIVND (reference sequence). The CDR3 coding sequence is TGTGCCAGTAGTACGGGACCGGGACTTCTAAACACTGAAGCTTTCTTT. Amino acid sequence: CASSTGPGLLNTEAFF.

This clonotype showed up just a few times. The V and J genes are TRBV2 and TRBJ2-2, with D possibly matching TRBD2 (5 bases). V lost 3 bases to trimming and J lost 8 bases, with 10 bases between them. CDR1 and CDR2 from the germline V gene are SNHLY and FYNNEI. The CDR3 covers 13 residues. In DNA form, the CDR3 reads TGTGCCAGCAGTGATTACGGGATGGGGGAGCTGTTTTTT. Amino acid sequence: CASSDYGMGELFF.

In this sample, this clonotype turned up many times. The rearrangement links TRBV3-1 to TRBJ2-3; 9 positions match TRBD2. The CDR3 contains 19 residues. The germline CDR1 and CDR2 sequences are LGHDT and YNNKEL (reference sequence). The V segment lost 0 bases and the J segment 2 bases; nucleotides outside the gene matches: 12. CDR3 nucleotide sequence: TGTGCCAGCAGCCAAGATCCCCGTTCAGCGGGGGGATTCACAGATACGCAGTATTTT. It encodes CASSQDPRSAGGFTDTQYF.

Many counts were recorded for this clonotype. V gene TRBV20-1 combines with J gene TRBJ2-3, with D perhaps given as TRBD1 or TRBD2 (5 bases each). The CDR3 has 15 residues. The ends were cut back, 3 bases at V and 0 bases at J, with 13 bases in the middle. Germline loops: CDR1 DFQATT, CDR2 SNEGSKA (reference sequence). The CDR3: CSASPGQGSTDTQYF. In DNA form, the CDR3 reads TGCAGTGCTAGCCCGGGGCAGGGTAGCACAGATACGCAGTATTTT.

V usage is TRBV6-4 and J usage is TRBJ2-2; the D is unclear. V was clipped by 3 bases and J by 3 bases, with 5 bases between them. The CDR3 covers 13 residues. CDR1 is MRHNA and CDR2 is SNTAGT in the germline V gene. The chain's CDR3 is CASSEADTGELFF. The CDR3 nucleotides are TGTGCCAGCAGTGAGGCCGACACCGGGGAGCTGTTTTTT.

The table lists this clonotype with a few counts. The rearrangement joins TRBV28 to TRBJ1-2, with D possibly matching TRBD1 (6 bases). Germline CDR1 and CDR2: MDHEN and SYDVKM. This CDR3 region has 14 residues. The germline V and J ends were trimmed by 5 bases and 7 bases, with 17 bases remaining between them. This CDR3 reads CASSITGPLSGYTF. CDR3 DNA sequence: TGTGCCAGCAGTATTACAGGGCCACTTAGTGGCTACACCTTC.

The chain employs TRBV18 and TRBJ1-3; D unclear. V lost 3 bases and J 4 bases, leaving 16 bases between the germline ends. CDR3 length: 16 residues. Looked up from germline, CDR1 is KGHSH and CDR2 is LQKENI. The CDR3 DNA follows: TGTGCCAGCTCACCCGGCACATCCCGCGTGGGAAACACCATATATTTT. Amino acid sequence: CASSPGTSRVGNTIYF.

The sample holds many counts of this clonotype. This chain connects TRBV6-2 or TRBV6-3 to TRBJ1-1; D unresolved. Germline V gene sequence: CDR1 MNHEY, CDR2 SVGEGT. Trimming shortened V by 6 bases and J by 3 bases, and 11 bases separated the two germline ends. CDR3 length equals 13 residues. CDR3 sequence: CASRDDWDTEAFF. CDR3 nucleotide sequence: TGTGCCAGCAGGGACGATTGGGACACTGAAGCTTTCTTT.

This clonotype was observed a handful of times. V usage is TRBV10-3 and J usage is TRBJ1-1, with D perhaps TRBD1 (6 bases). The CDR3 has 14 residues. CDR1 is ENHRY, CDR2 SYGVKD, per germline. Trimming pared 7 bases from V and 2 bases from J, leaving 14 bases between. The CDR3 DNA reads TGTGCCATCAAAGGGGGGGCTGTAAACACTGAAGCTTTCTTT. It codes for CAIKGGAVNTEAFF.

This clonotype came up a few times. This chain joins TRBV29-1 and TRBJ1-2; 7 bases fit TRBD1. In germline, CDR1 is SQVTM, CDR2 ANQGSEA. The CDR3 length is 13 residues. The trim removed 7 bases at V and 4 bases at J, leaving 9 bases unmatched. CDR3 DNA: TGCAGCGGGACGGCAGGGGGACCCTATGGCTACACCTTC. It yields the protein CSGTAGGPYGYTF.

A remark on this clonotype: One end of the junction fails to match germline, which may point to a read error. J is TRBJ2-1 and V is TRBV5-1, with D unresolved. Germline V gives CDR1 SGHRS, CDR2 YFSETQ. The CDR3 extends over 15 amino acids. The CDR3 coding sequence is TGTGCCAGCAGCGCCGGATCTAGCTCCTACAATGAGCAGTTCTTC. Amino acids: CASSAGSSSYNEQFF.

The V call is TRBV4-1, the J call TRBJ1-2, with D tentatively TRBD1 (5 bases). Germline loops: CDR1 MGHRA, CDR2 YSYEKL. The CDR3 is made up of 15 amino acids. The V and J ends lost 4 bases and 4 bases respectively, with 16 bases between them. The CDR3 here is CASSPGTQELYGYTF. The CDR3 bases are TGCGCCAGCAGCCCTGGGACTCAGGAGCTCTATGGCTACACCTTC.

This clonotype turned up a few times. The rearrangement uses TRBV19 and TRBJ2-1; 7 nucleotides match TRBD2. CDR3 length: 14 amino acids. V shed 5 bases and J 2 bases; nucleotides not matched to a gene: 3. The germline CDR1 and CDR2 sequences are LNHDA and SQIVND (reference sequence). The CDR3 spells CASSGTITYNEQFF. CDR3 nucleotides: TGTGCCAGTAGTGGGACTATAACCTACAATGAGCAGTTCTTC.

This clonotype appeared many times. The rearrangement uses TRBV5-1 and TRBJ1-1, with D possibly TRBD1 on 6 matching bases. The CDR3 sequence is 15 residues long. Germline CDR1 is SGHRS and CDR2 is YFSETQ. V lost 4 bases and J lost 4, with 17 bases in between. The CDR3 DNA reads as TGCGCCAGCAGCATCACGGAGGGGGTAGGCACTGAAGCTTTCTTT. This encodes CASSITEGVGTEAFF.

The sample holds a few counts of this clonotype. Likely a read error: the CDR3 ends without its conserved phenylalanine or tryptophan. The CDR3 here is CAIKKTGQNSPLHL. CDR3 nucleotides: TGTGCCATCAAAAAGACAGGACAGAATTCACCCCTCCACCTT. V usage is TRBV10-3 and J usage is TRBJ1-6, with a tentative D call TRBD1 (6 bases). Trimming cost V 7 bases and J 7 bases, with 14 bases left between them. Per germline, CDR1 ENHRY and CDR2 SYGVKD. The CDR3 contains 14 residues.

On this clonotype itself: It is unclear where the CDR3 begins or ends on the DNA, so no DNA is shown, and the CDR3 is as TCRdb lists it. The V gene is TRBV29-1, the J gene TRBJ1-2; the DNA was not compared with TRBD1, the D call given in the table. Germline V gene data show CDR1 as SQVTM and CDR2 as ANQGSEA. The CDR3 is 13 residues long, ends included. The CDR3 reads CSVASGTATGYSF.

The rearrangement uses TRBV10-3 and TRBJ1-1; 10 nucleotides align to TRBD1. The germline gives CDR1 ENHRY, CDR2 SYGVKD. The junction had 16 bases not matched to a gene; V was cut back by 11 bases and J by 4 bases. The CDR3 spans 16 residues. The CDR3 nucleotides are TGTGCCTCTGGCTTGGGGACAGGGGTCGGGGGCACTGAAGCTTTCTTT. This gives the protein CASGLGTGVGGTEAFF.

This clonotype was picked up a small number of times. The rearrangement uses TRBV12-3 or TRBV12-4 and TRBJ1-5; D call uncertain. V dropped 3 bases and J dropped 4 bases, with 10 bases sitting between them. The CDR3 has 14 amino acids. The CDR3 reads CASSFRLLNQPQHF. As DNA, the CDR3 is TGTGCCAGCAGTTTCCGATTACTTAATCAGCCCCAGCATTTT.

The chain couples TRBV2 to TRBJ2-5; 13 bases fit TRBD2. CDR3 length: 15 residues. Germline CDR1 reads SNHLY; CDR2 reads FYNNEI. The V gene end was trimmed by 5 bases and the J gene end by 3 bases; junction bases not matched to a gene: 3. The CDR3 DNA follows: TGTGCCAGCAGTTCAGGACTAGCGGGGGAAGAGACCCAGTACTTC. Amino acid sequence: CASSSGLAGEETQYF.

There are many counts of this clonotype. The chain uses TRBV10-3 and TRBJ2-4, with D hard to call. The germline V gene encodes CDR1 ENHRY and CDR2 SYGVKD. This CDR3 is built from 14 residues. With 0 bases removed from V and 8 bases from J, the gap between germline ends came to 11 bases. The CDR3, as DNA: TGTGCCATCAGTGAGTCTCGTACAATGGACATTCAGTACTTC. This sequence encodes CAISESRTMDIQYF.

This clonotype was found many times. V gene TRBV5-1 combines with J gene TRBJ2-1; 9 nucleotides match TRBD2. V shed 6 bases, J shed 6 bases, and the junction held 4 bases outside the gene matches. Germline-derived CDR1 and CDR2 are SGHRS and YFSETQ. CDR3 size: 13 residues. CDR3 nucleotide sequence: TGCGCCAGCAAAGTTAGCGGGGGCAATGAGCAGTTCTTC. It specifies CASKVSGGNEQFF.

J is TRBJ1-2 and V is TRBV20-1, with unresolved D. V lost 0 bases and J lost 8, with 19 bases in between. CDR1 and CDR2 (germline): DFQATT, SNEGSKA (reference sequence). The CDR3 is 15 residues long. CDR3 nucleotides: TGCAGTGCTAGAGATGTAGGTTGGGCAGGCGGCGGCTACACCTTC. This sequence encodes CSARDVGWAGGGYTF.

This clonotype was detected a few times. The CDR3 DNA sequence: TGTGCCAGCAGCTTCGGACACGGAATGAACACTGAAGCTTTCTTT. As protein: CASSFGHGMNTEAFF. This rearrangement joins TRBV7-9 to TRBJ1-1, with D possibly TRBD1 on 5 matching bases. The V and J ends lost 3 bases and 0 bases respectively, with 11 bases between them. Germline V lookup: CDR1 SEHNR, CDR2 FQNEAQ (reference sequence). The CDR3 has 15 amino acids.

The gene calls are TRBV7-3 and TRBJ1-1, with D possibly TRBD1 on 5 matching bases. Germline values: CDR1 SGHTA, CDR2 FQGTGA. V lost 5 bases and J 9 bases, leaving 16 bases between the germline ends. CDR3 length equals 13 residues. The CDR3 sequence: CASSPGGSPKAFF. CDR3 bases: TGTGCCAGCAGCCCTGGGGGATCCCCTAAAGCTTTCTTT.

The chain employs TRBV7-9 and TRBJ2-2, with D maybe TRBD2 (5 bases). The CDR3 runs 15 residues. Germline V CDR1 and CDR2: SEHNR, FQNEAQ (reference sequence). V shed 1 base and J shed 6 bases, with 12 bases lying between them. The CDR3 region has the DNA TGTGCCAGCAGCTTAGGTCTAGCCCGCGCCGGGGAGCTGTTTTTT. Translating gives CASSLGLARAGELFF. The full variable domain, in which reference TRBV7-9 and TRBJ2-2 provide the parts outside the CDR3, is DTGVSQNPRHKITKRGQNVTFRCDPISEHNRLYWYRQTLGQGPEFLTYFQNEAQLEKSRLLSDRFSAERPKGSFSTLEIQRTEQGDSAMYLCASSLGLARAGELFFGEGSRLTVL.

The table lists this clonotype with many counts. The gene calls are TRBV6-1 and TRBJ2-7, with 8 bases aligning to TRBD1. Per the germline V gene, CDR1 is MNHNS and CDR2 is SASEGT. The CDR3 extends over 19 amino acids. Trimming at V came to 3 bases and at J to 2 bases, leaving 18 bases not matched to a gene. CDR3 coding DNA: TGTGCCAGCAGTGATGCCCGAACCGGGACAGGCTTTGGAGCCTACGAGCAGTACTTC. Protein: CASSDARTGTGFGAYEQYF.

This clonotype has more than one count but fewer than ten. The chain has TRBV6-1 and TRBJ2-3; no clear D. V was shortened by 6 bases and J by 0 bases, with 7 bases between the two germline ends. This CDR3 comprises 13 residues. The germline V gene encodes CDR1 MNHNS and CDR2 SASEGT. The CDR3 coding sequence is TGTGCCAGCAGGCGCTCTAGCACAGATACGCAGTATTTT. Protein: CASRRSSTDTQYF.

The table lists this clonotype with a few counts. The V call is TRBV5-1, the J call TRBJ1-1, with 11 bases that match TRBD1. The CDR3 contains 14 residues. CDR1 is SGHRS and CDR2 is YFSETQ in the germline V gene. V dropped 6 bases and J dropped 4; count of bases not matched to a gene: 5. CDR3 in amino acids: CASTGQGGTTEAFF. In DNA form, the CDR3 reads TGCGCCAGCACGGGACAGGGGGGTACCACTGAAGCTTTCTTT. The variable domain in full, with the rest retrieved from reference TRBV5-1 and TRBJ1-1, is KAGVTQTPRYLIKTRGQQVTLSCSPISGHRSVSWYQQTPGQGLQFLFEYFSETQRNKGNFPGRFSGRQFSNSRSEMNVSTLELGDSALYLCASTGQGGTTEAFFGQGTRLTVV.

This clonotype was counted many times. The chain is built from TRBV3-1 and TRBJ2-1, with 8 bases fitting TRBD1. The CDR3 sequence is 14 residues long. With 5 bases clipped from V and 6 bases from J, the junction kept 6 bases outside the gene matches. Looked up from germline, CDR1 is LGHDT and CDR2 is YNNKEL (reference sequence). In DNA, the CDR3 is TGTGCCAGCAGCTACCGACAGGGGATCAATGAGCAGTTCTTC. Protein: CASSYRQGINEQFF.

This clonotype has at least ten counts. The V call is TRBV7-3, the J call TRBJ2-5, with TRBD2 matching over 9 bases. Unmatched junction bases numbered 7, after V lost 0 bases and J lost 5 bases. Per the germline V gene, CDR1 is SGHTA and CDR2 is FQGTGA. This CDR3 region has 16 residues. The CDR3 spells CASSLTPLAGIETQYF. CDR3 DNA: TGTGCCAGCAGCTTAACGCCGCTAGCGGGGATTGAGACCCAGTACTTC.

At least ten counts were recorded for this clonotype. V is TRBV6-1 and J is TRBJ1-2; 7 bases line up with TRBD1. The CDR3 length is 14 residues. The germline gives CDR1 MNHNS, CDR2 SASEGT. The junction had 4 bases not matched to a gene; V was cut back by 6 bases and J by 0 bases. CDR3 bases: TGTGCCAGCAGCCCAGGGGGATCTAACTATGGCTACACCTTC. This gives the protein CASSPGGSNYGYTF.